In its sample, the clone carrying this T cell receptor beta chain was seen a few times. Antigen: not known. At the DNA level, this CDR3 is encoded by other sequences in the same sample as well. This sample is drawn from a study of beta chain features in type 1 diabetes. On the study more broadly: Cell yields, gender and age were similar in healthy donors and patients. Sorted cells, 90 million to 120 million in number, were examined across all samples. General observations from the study: A pattern of fewer insertions and more deletions at VDJ junctions was seen in type 1 diabetes patients. Here, the possible influence of HLA type (on TCRB rearrangement) remained unresolved.

TCRB transcripts that were expressed got sequenced, as all of the isolated RNA had been reverse transcribed. The data were produced by immunoSEQ multiplex PCR, yet TCRdb's version contains in-frame clones alone and is incomplete. The repertoire holds about 400,000 clones, with 10% to 15% as singletons. The CDR3 sequence is 14 residues long. Looked up from germline, CDR1 is KGHSH and CDR2 is LQKENI. V shed 2 bases and J 3 bases; nucleotides not matched to a gene: 4. The clonotype comes from a man aged 18-30 years in good health. The genes are TRBV18 and TRBJ2-7; 7 bases agree with TRBD2. The sample consisted of naive CD4+ T cells from blood. The DNA for the CDR3 is TGTGCCAGCTCACCATCGGGGGGTCTCTACGAGCAGTACTTC. Protein: CASSPSGGLYEQYF.